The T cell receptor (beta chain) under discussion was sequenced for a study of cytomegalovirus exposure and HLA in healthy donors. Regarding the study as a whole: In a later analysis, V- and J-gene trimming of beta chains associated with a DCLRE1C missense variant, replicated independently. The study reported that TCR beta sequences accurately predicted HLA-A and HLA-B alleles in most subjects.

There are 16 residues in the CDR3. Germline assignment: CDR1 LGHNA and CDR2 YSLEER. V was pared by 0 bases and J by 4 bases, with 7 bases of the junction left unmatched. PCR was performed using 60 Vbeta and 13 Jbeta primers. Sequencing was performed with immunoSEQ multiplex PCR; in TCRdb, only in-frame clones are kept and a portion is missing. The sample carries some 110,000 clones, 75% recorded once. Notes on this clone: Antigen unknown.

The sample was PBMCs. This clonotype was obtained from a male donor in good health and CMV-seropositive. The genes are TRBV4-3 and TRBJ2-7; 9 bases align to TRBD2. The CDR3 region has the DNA TGCGCCAGCAGCCAAGATCTGGCGGGAGGGCCGTACGAGCAGTACTTC. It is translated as CASSQDLAGGPYEQYF.